These 11 T cell receptor beta chains were all obtained from the same sample, sequenced in a study of T cell repertoires and Cas9 in healthy adults. Assay used: immunoSEQ multiplex PCR; TCRdb lists only in-frame clones, some missing. The repertoire holds 13,000 to 15,000 clones, with roughly 87% as singletons. The specimen was Tregs (CD4+, CD25+, CD127-, CD137-, CD154-) from PBMCs; culture status not recorded. These TCRs come from a human donor in good health.

The chain has TRBV18 and TRBJ2-7; D is possibly TRBD1 (6 bases). Trimming shortened V by 5 bases and J by 4 bases, and 12 bases separated the two germline ends. This CDR3 region has 13 residues. CDR1 and CDR2 (germline): KGHSH, LQKENI. CDR3 sequence: CASSTTGNYEQYV. DNA for the CDR3: TGTGCCAGCTCAACCACAGGGAATTACGAGCAGTACGTC.

This clone occurred once. This chain uses TRBV27 with TRBJ1-6; D gene ambiguous. With 10 bases removed from V and 10 bases from J, the gap between germline ends came to 20 bases. The length of the CDR3 is 14 residues. Germline V lookup: CDR1 MNHEY, CDR2 SMNVEV (reference sequence). CDR3 coding DNA: TGTGCCACCTCTTCTTCCCGGGTTCGGTCACCCCTCCACTTT. Encoded protein: CATSSSRVRSPLHF.

This clone has a single count. V usage is TRBV18 and J usage is TRBJ2-2; D uncertain. CDR3 length: 12 residues. Germline CDR1 is KGHSH and CDR2 is LQKENI. Trimming stripped 2 bases from V and 8 bases from J, with 6 bases between. Here the CDR3 reads CASSPVKGELFF. CDR3 in DNA: TGTGCCAGCTCACCAGTAAAAGGGGAGCTGTTTTTT.

CDR3: CASSLVGGFPDGTEAFF. Here the CDR3 DNA reads TGTGCCAGCAGCTTAGTGGGGGGATTCCCTGACGGCACTGAAGCTTTCTTT. The chain couples TRBV7-8 to TRBJ1-1, with D possibly being TRBD1 (5 bases). The CDR3 spans 17 residues. Trimming stripped 1 base from V and 4 bases from J, with 19 bases between. The germline CDR1 and CDR2 sequences are SGHVS and FQNEAQ.

The V call is TRBV7-2, the J call TRBJ1-2; a possible D gene is TRBD1 (5 bases). Germline CDR1 SGHTA, CDR2 FQGNSA. Trimming took off 5 bases at V and 7 bases at J, with 14 bases between the two ends. This CDR3 has 13 residues. In DNA, the CDR3 is TGTGCCAGCAGCCCGGGCCCGAGGGGTGGCTACACCTTC. Translation: CASSPGPRGGYTF.

The chain combines TRBV4-3 with TRBJ2-7; the D gene is possibly TRBD2 (6 bases). The germline V and J ends were trimmed by 7 bases and 5 bases, with 12 bases remaining between them. The V gene's germline CDR1 is LGHNA and CDR2 YSLEER. CDR3 length: 12 residues. The CDR3, as DNA: TGCGCCAGCAAGGATTCTAGCGACGAGCAGTACGTC. Translation: CASKDSSDEQYV.

V usage is TRBV11-3 and J usage is TRBJ2-1, with 7 bases fitting TRBD1. V was pared by 4 bases and J by 8 bases, with 8 bases of the junction left unmatched. Germline lookup yields CDR1 SGHNT and CDR2 YENEEA. The CDR3 is made up of 14 amino acids. CDR3 in amino acids: CASSSYRDSHEQFF. The CDR3 DNA follows: TGTGCCAGCAGCTCCTACCGGGACAGCCATGAGCAGTTCTTC.

The chain joins TRBV7-2 to TRBJ1-1; D gene uncertain. The V gene lost 5 bases and the J gene lost 6 bases, with 16 bases spanning the gap. Germline V gene sequence: CDR1 SGHTA, CDR2 FQGNSA. There are 14 residues in the CDR3. CDR3 region: CASSLLNAGSEAFF. CDR3 nucleotide sequence: TGTGCCAGCAGCCTCTTAAACGCGGGATCTGAAGCTTTCTTT.

V is TRBV7-3 and J is TRBJ1-2; D not certain. The CDR3 loop spans 13 amino acids. Trimming took 4 bases from V and 2 from J, leaving 8 bases between them. Germline CDR1 and CDR2: SGHTA and FQGTGA. CDR3 protein: CASSSDGNYGYTF. CDR3 nucleotides: TGTGCCAGCAGCTCGGACGGGAACTATGGCTACACCTTC.

The J gene is TRBJ1-2, the V gene TRBV25-1; D call uncertain. CDR1 MGHDK and CDR2 SYGVNS come from the germline V gene. CDR3 length equals 13 residues. With 1 base removed from V and 8 bases from J, the gap between germline ends came to 11 bases. The CDR3 region has the DNA TGTGCCAGCAGTGAATTTTTGGTACGAGGCTACACCTTC. Translated: CASSEFLVRGYTF.

This chain links TRBV2 with TRBJ2-7, with D perhaps matching TRBD2 (5 bases). In germline, CDR1 is SNHLY, CDR2 FYNNEI. Trimming removed 7 bases at V and 2 bases at J, with 15 bases between. The CDR3 has 14 amino acids. This CDR3 is CASIEGIIAYEQYV. DNA for the CDR3: TGTGCCAGCATTGAGGGAATCATAGCCTACGAGCAGTACGTC.